This T cell receptor (beta chain) derives from a study of glioma-infiltrating T cells. This clonotype was seen a handful of times. The germline gives CDR1 LGHDT, CDR2 YNNKEL (reference sequence). The V and J ends lost 3 bases and 11 bases, in that order; junction bases with no gene match: 12. The CDR3 is made up of 15 amino acids. Using RNA template, CDR3s of TCR alpha and beta were amplified with iRepertoire arm-PCR. One-step reverse transcription and amplification started from approximately 100-400 ng of tissue mRNA or PBMC total RNA. MiXCR, run by TCRdb on the multiplex PCR reads, gives a single entry per CDR3 protein. The profile covers about 200,000 distinct CDR3 sequences, with roughly a third appearing a single time and roughly a fifth taken by the ten largest.

The TCR comes from a human donor with low-grade glioma or glioblastoma, undergoing nonglioma brain surgery, or in good health (not recorded which). This chain joins TRBV3-1 and TRBJ1-1, with 10 bases lining up with TRBD1. Sequencing was carried out using glioma tissue, nonneoplastic brain tissue, or PBMCs (not recorded which). CDR3 amino acids: CASSHPWGQGSKAFF. In DNA, the CDR3 is TGTGCCAGCAGCCATCCCTGGGGACAGGGGTCGAAGGCTTTCTTT.